A selection of T cell receptor beta chains follows, all from one sample in a study of blood T cell repertoires in COVID-19. Assay: immunoSEQ multiplex PCR; the TCRdb copy retains only in-frame clones and omits some. The data hold 150,000 to 200,000 clones, with about 75% observed a single time. The material sequenced was peripheral blood. The receptors originated from a woman aged 70-85 years with acute or convalescent COVID-19. Each CDR3 is given with its conserved first and last residue. D genes are given only for firm matches. A row's size may be missing; if present it is once, few, many or a size class.

J gene | clone size | V gene | D gene | CDR3 protein | CDR3 DNA
TRBJ2-2 | . | TRBV5-1 | TRBD2 | CASSFAGEETGELFF | TGCGCCAGCAGTTTTGCGGGAGAAGAGACCGGGGAGCTGTTTTTT
TRBJ1-5 | . | TRBV5-4 | TRBD1 | CASSRDRDQPQHF | TGTGCCAGCAGCCGGGACAGGGATCAGCCCCAGCATTTT
TRBJ1-5 | once | TRBV20-1 | . | CSASRGSLTPQHF | TGCAGTGCTAGTAGGGGTAGTTTAACGCCCCAGCATTTT
TRBJ2-1 | once | TRBV10-1 | . | CASSELGWDEQFF | TGCGCCAGCAGTGAACTAGGATGGGATGAGCAGTTCTTC
TRBJ1-5 | . | TRBV28 | . | CASSRGYNQPQHF | TGTGCCAGCAGTCGGGGGTACAATCAGCCCCAGCATTTT
TRBJ2-5 | . | TRBV7-8 | . | CASSLEPLEGSQYF | TGTGCCAGCAGCTTAGAACCTTTGGAGGGGTCCCAGTACTTC
TRBJ2-3 | . | TRBV7-9 | TRBD1 | CASSHGQGGSDTQYF | TGTGCCAGCAGCCACGGACAGGGGGGCTCAGATACGCAGTATTTT
TRBJ2-7 | . | TRBV5-1 | . | CASSSIQGGPYEQYF | TGCGCCAGCAGCTCGATACAGGGAGGGCCCTACGAGCAGTACTTC
TRBJ2-1 | . | TRBV29-1 | TRBD1 | CSVELGQSFYTGSNEQFF | TGCAGCGTGGAACTGGGACAGTCTTTTTACACGGGTTCTAATGAGCAGTTCTTC
TRBJ2-3 | . | TRBV9 | . | CASSVGGSTDTQYF | TGTGCCAGCAGCGTAGGCGGTAGCACAGATACGCAGTATTTT
TRBJ1-2 | . | TRBV12-5 | . | CASGGSGQGKIYGYTF | TGTGCTAGTGGTGGATCCGGGCAGGGGAAGATCTATGGCTACACCTTC
TRBJ2-1 | . | TRBV5-4 | TRBD1 | CASSTRQGVQFF | TGTGCCAGCAGCACCCGACAGGGAGTACAGTTCTTC
TRBJ1-5 | . | TRBV24-1 | . | CATSDSDQPQHF | TGTGCCACCAGTGATTCAGATCAGCCCCAGCATTTT
TRBJ1-1 | . | TRBV19 | . | CASSIQGSRSEAFF | TGTGCCAGTAGTATACAGGGTTCGCGGTCTGAAGCTTTCTTT
TRBJ2-6 | . | TRBV12-5 | TRBD2 | CASGLSGSAGANVLTF | TGTGCTAGTGGGCTTAGCGGGAGTGCCGGGGCCAACGTCCTGACTTTC
TRBJ2-1 | . | TRBV6-5 | . | CASSYSWTGRGGEQFF | TGTGCCAGCAGTTACTCGTGGACAGGGAGGGGGGGTGAGCAGTTCTTC
TRBJ2-3 | . | TRBV19 | TRBD2 | CASSIRTSGRSTDTQYF | TGTGCCAGTAGTATCCGGACTAGCGGGAGGAGCACAGATACGCAGTATTTT
TRBJ1-6 | . | TRBV7-9 | . | CASSPPSDWRIHF | TGTGCCAGCAGCCCCCCTAGCGATTGGCGTATCCACTTT
TRBJ1-2 | few | TRBV5-1 | TRBD1 | CASSFGTGGAGGYTF | TGCGCCAGCAGCTTTGGGACAGGGGGCGCTGGAGGCTACACCTTC
TRBJ1-2 | . | TRBV6-5 | . | CASSRGGTVYGYTF | TGTGCCAGCAGCCGGGGGGGGACCGTCTATGGCTACACCTTC
TRBJ1-5 | . | TRBV6-5 | TRBD1 | CASKQGADQPQHF | TGTGCCAGCAAACAGGGGGCGGATCAGCCCCAGCATTTT
TRBJ1-1 | . | TRBV6-5 | TRBD1 | CASSYSTGDTEAFF | TGTGCCAGCAGTTACTCAACAGGGGACACTGAAGCTTTCTTT
TRBJ2-1 | . | TRBV15 | . | CATSLEGRGVTFGNEQFF | TGTGCCACCAGCCTAGAGGGCAGGGGGGTTACTTTTGGGAATGAGCAGTTCTTC
TRBJ1-5 | . | TRBV19 | . | CASSLYGNQPQHF | TGTGCCAGTAGTCTGTATGGCAATCAGCCCCAGCATTTT
TRBJ1-2 | . | TRBV28 | TRBD1 | CASSLDTGGQNYGYTF | TGTGCCAGCAGTTTGGACACAGGGGGGCAAAACTATGGCTACACCTTC
TRBJ2-4 | . | TRBV18 | TRBD1 | CASSRDLGQGAKNIQYF | TGTGCCAGCTCAAGGGATCTGGGACAGGGGGCCAAAAACATTCAGTACTTC
TRBJ2-1 | . | TRBV2 | TRBD2 | CASSDEGLAYNNEQFF | TGTGCCAGCAGTGATGAAGGACTAGCGTACAACAATGAGCAGTTCTTC
TRBJ1-5 | . | TRBV30 | . | CAWSSGRYGNQPQHF | TGTGCCTGGAGTTCTGGGAGGTACGGCAATCAGCCCCAGCATTTT